This TCR beta chain originates from a study of technical replicates of blood from several donors. Only in-frame clones appear in the TCRdb table, and some are missing; sequencing was by immunoSEQ multiplex PCR. Here the sample spans 65,000 to 80,000 clones, 95% to 99% being singletons. Germline V gene data show CDR1 as SGHKS and CDR2 as YYEKEE (reference sequence). CDR3 length equals 15 residues. V was pared by 2 bases and J by 4 bases, with 4 bases of the junction left unmatched. The sequenced sample was T cells isolated from PBMCs. The chain combines TRBV5-5 with TRBJ2-2; 8 bases agree with TRBD1. The clonotype comes from a human donor in good health. The CDR3 coding sequence is TGTGCCAGCAGCTTAGGACAGGGTACCACCGGGGAGCTGTTTTTT. This sequence encodes CASSLGQGTTGELFF.